This TCR beta chain was found in a study of beta chain features in type 1 diabetes. Overall study context: Healthy donors, compared against patients, showed similar age, gender and cell yields. All samples combined gave fewer than 110 million sorted cells for examination.

In germline, CDR1 is LGHNA, CDR2 YNFKEQ. The ends lost 7 bases at V and 3 bases at J; junction bases unmatched: 12. The CDR3 contains 17 residues. Expressed TCRB transcripts got sequenced, as all isolated RNA was reverse transcribed. Data came from immunoSEQ multiplex PCR; TCRdb stores just in-frame clones and leaves some out. The repertoire consists of hundreds of thousands of clones, with around a sixth occurring once and the leading ten covering under 0.095%. This clone was found a few times. The antigen remains undetermined. Study-level findings and limits: The study found moderately but significantly shorter TCRB CDR3s in all four CD4+ subsets of Type 1 diabetes patients. These data did not resolve whether HLA type affects TCRB rearrangement.

The chain recombines TRBV4-2 with TRBJ2-2, with 9 nucleotides matching TRBD2. The clonotype originates from a man between 18 and 29 years old in good health. The specimen sequenced was naive CD4+ T cells from blood. CDR3 bases: TGTGCCAGCACCACGGGCGGCGGGAGGGCCGACACCGGGGAGCTGTTTTTT. Encoded protein: CASTTGGGRADTGELFF.